These T cell receptor beta chains were read from a single sample in a study of blood T cell repertoires in COVID-19. TCRdb keeps only in-frame clones here, not all; method: immunoSEQ multiplex PCR. The repertoire holds some 58,000 clones, 88% seen once, with approximately 3.7% in the top ten. Material: peripheral blood. Source of these receptors: a human donor in a cohort sampled during active COVID-19. CDR3s include the opening cysteine and the closing phenylalanine or tryptophan. A D gene is named only where the DNA matches it firmly. Some rows mark clone size as missing; the rest say once, few, many or name a class of expanded clone.

D gene	clone size	J gene	V gene	CDR3 protein	CDR3 DNA
NA	NA	TRBJ2-7	TRBV2	CASRDFSYEQYF	TGTGCCAGCAGGGACTTCTCCTACGAGCAGTACTTC
NA	NA	TRBJ2-6	TRBV4-1	CASSQVSGISSGANVLTF	TGCGCCAGCAGCCAAGTGTCGGGGATCAGCTCTGGGGCCAACGTCCTGACTTTC
NA	NA	TRBJ1-2	TRBV15	CATSRDPGDRGYTF	TGTGCCACCAGCAGAGATCCGGGGGACCGCGGCTACACCTTC
TRBD2	NA	TRBJ2-2	TRBV5-6	CASSWGTGSGSGGELFF	TGTGCCAGCAGCTGGGGTACAGGGAGCGGGAGTGGCGGGGAGCTGTTTTTT
TRBD1	once	TRBJ1-2	TRBV18	CASSRTGRYGYTF	TGTGCCAGCTCAAGGACAGGGCGCTATGGCTACACCTTC
NA	NA	TRBJ2-5	TRBV18	CASSPRNGVQETQYF	TGTGCCAGCTCACCTAGGAACGGGGTCCAAGAGACCCAGTACTTC
TRBD1	NA	TRBJ2-5	TRBV7-3	CASSLNRGETQYF	TGTGCCAGCAGCTTAAACAGGGGAGAGACCCAGTACTTC
TRBD2	NA	TRBJ2-5	TRBV3-1/TRBV3-2	CASSQDWIAGDGKETQYF	TGTGCCAGCAGCCAAGATTGGATAGCGGGAGACGGGAAAGAGACCCAGTACTTC
TRBD2	NA	TRBJ2-5	TRBV6-2/TRBV6-3	CASSGGLAGGRVTQYF	TGTGCCAGCAGTGGAGGACTAGCGGGGGGGCGGGTGACCCAGTACTTC
NA	NA	TRBJ1-4	TRBV4-2	CASSQDLANEKLFF	TGTGCCAGCAGCCAAGACTTAGCTAATGAAAAACTGTTTTTT
NA	NA	TRBJ1-2	TRBV6-5	CASSYSIAGHGYTF	TGTGCCAGCAGTTACTCGATTGCGGGGCATGGCTACACCTTC
NA	NA	TRBJ1-2	TRBV19	CASSINSGGGYTF	TGTGCCAGTAGTATAAACTCCGGAGGTGGCTACACCTTC
NA	NA	TRBJ2-2	TRBV6-1	CASSESGLTGELFF	TGTGCCAGCAGTGAATCGGGACTCACCGGGGAGCTGTTTTTT
NA	once	TRBJ1-5	TRBV2	CASSGGSSNQPQHF	TGTGCCAGCAGTGGGGGCAGTAGCAATCAGCCCCAGCATTTT
NA	NA	TRBJ2-6	TRBV5-5	CASSYRSSGANVLTF	TGTGCCAGCAGCTATCGGAGCTCTGGGGCCAACGTCCTGACTTTC
NA	NA	TRBJ1-5	TRBV19	CASSIMSGGSNQPQHF	TGTGCCAGTAGTATAATGTCGGGGGGCAGTAATCAGCCCCAGCATTTT